These 18 T cell receptor beta chains share one sample of origin, sequenced in a study of shared clonotypes between healthy human individuals. Generated by immunoSEQ multiplex PCR, the TCRdb table keeps only in-frame clones and is missing some. The table has about 120,000 clones, 55% to 70% seen once. Sequencing input: memory CD8+ T cells sorted from blood. This sample's subset: CD45RO+ cells pooled with CCR7-negative TemRA cells. The receptors stem from a woman aged 25-40 years in good health.

This clone occurred a few times. The chain has TRBV7-6 and TRBJ2-1; perhaps TRBD1 as D (6 bases). Germline V gene data show CDR1 as SGHVS and CDR2 as FNYEAQ. Trimming shortened V by 2 bases and J by 3 bases, and 14 bases separated the two germline ends. CDR3 size: 16 residues. The CDR3 nucleotides read TGTGCCAGCAGCTTACACCTGGACAGCATCTACAATGAGCAGTTCTTC. Translation: CASSLHLDSIYNEQFF.

This chain links TRBV4-1 with TRBJ2-2; possible D gene TRBD2, 5 bases. Per germline, CDR1 MGHRA and CDR2 YSYEKL. The CDR3 consists of 16 residues. V shed 4 bases and J shed 1 base, with 13 bases lying between them. The CDR3 DNA reads as TGCGCCAGCAGCCTGTTTTTCGGACTGAACACCGGGGAGCTGTTTTTT. This sequence encodes CASSLFFGLNTGELFF.

The chain couples TRBV9 to TRBJ2-2, with D perhaps TRBD1 (5 bases). Germline CDR1 and CDR2: SGDLS and YYNGEE. The CDR3 runs 13 residues. Trimming took off 3 bases at V and 6 bases at J, with 9 bases between the two ends. The chain's CDR3 is CASSAQGSGELFF. Here the CDR3 DNA reads TGTGCCAGCAGCGCGCAGGGTTCCGGGGAGCTGTTTTTT. Full variable domain (missing parts from reference TRBV9 and TRBJ2-2): DSGVTQTPKHLITATGQRVTLRCSPRSGDLSVYWYQQSLDQGLQFLIQYYNGEERAKGNILERFSAQQFPDLHSELNLSSLELGDSALYFCASSAQGSGELFFGEGSRLTVL.

The gene calls are TRBV6-5 and TRBJ2-3; 8 nucleotides match TRBD2. J was trimmed by 0 bases and V by 5 bases; bases with no gene match: 1. Germline-derived CDR1 and CDR2 are MNHEY and SVGAGI. The CDR3 runs 14 residues. In DNA form, the CDR3 reads TGTGCCAGCAGTGAGCGGGGGAGCACAGATACGCAGTATTTT. Amino acids: CASSERGSTDTQYF.

The chain combines TRBV15 with TRBJ2-7; TRBD2 aligns across 10 bases. This CDR3 is 16 amino acids long. Germline V lookup: CDR1 LNHNV, CDR2 YYDKDF (reference sequence). V shed 2 bases and J 6 bases; nucleotides not matched to a gene: 10. The CDR3: CATSRLRGLAGAEQYF. In DNA, the CDR3 is TGTGCCACCAGCAGACTAAGGGGCCTAGCGGGAGCCGAGCAGTACTTC.

Of note for this clone: An end of the junction differs from the germline gene, which may be a read error. This chain connects TRBV27 to TRBJ2-5, with D possibly being TRBD1 (6 bases). CDR3 length: 12 residues. Germline V gene lookup returns CDR1 MNHEY and CDR2 SMNVEV (reference sequence). The CDR3 DNA sequence: TGTGCCAGCAGTCCGACAGGTCCGGGGAACCACTTC. Its protein is CASSPTGPGNHF.

The V gene is TRBV29-1, the J gene TRBJ2-1; 9 bases match TRBD2. V shed 0 bases, J shed 6 bases, and the junction held 21 bases outside the gene matches. The CDR3 spans 20 residues. The germline V gene has CDR1 SQVTM and CDR2 ANQGSEA. CDR3 DNA sequence: TGCAGCGTTGAAGATCGCCAGGGGACCTCCCTAGCGGGACTGGCCAATGAGCAGTTCTTC. Its translation: CSVEDRQGTSLAGLANEQFF.

The chain is built from TRBV5-5 and TRBJ2-7; D perhaps matches TRBD1 (5 bases). Trimming removed 0 bases at V and 0 bases at J, with 7 bases between. The CDR3 consists of 14 residues. Germline-derived CDR1 and CDR2 are SGHKS and YYEKEE (reference sequence). The CDR3 here is CASSLADSSYEQYF. The CDR3 DNA follows: TGTGCCAGCAGCTTGGCTGACAGCTCCTACGAGCAGTACTTC.

This clone has only a few counts. The chain combines TRBV18 with TRBJ1-1; no firm D call. CDR3 length: 12 residues. Germline assignment: CDR1 KGHSH and CDR2 LQKENI. Trimming pared 5 bases from V and 3 bases from J, leaving 7 bases between. CDR3 DNA sequence: TGTGCCAGCTCATCACTGTACACTGAAGCTTTCTTT. It codes for CASSSLYTEAFF.

V usage is TRBV7-3 and J usage is TRBJ2-5; maybe TRBD2 (5 bases). Trimming took off 5 bases at V and 5 bases at J, with 15 bases between the two ends. This CDR3 contains 14 residues. The germline V gene encodes CDR1 SGHTA and CDR2 FQGTGA. This chain's CDR3 is CASSPGFGVETQYF. The CDR3 bases are TGTGCCAGCAGCCCGGGGTTTGGGGTGGAGACCCAGTACTTC.

The chain has TRBV4-1 and TRBJ2-1; 7 bases are a match to TRBD2. The junction had 11 bases not matched to a gene; V was cut back by 4 bases and J by 5 bases. The CDR3 contains 16 residues. The germline gives CDR1 MGHRA, CDR2 YSYEKL. The CDR3 nucleotides are TGCGCCAGCAGCCCCAAGGGAGGGTTAGGACACAATGAGCAGTTCTTC. This codes for CASSPKGGLGHNEQFF.

V usage is TRBV10-3 and J usage is TRBJ1-2; D uncertain. The CDR3 contains 14 residues. Germline CDR1 is ENHRY and CDR2 is SYGVKD. Trimming took off 4 bases at V and 4 bases at J, with 13 bases between the two ends. CDR3 DNA: TGTGCCATCAGTGTACACAGACTGGGCTATGGCTACACCTTC. Residues: CAISVHRLGYGYTF.

The chain couples TRBV4-1 to TRBJ2-3; D unclear. CDR1 MGHRA and CDR2 YSYEKL come from the germline V gene. The CDR3 has 13 residues. The V end lost 1 base, the J end lost 4 bases, and 6 bases lay between the germline ends. This chain's CDR3 is CASSQVLADTQYF. In DNA form, the CDR3 reads TGCGCCAGCAGCCAAGTATTGGCAGATACGCAGTATTTT.

DNA of the CDR3: TGTGCCAGCAGCCCGCCAACAGGGATCACTGAAGCTTTCTTT. Its translation: CASSPPTGITEAFF. The V and J genes are TRBV11-2 and TRBJ1-1, with D perhaps TRBD1 (6 bases). The CDR3 has 14 amino acids. Germline CDR1 SGHAT, CDR2 FQNNGV. Trimming shortened V by 5 bases and J by 4 bases, and 14 bases separated the two germline ends. The whole variable domain, filled in from reference TRBV11-2 and TRBJ1-1, reads EAGVAQSPRYKIIEKRQSVAFWCNPISGHATLYWYQQILGQGPKLLIQFQNNGVVDDSQLPKDRFSAERLKGVDSTLKIQPAKLEDSAVYLCASSPPTGITEAFFGQGTRLTVV.

The rearrangement joins TRBV5-5 to TRBJ2-1; 13 bases match TRBD2. Looked up from germline, CDR1 is SGHKS and CDR2 is YYEKEE (reference sequence). V dropped 0 bases and J dropped 10; count of bases not matched to a gene: 7. The CDR3 loop spans 16 amino acids. CDR3 sequence (DNA): TGTGCCAGCAGCTTGGGTTGGACTAGCGGGAGTCCCGAGCAGTTCTTC. Its translation: CASSLGWTSGSPEQFF.

In this sample, this clone turned up a few times. The chain uses TRBV7-9 and TRBJ2-3, with D perhaps matching TRBD1 (6 bases). The germline CDR1 and CDR2 sequences are SEHNR and FQNEAQ (reference sequence). The CDR3 loop spans 13 amino acids. Trimming stripped 9 bases from V and 3 bases from J, with 13 bases between. This CDR3 is CASARQGTDTQYF. The CDR3 nucleotides read TGTGCCAGTGCCAGGCAGGGGACAGATACGCAGTATTTT.

This clone occurred many times. The gene calls are TRBV6-1 and TRBJ2-7, with D possibly being TRBD2 (6 bases). With 1 base removed from V and 1 base from J, the gap between germline ends came to 14 bases. The germline V gene encodes CDR1 MNHNS and CDR2 SASEGT. This CDR3 has 16 amino acids. CDR3 loop: CASSEVVAGPSYEQYF. CDR3 sequence (DNA): TGTGCCAGCAGTGAAGTGGTTGCGGGGCCGTCCTACGAGCAGTACTTC.

Remarks on this clone: Different DNA sequences within this sample yield the same CDR3. The rearrangement links TRBV7-9 to TRBJ1-1; no clear D gene. With 1 base removed from V and 0 bases from J, the gap between germline ends came to 6 bases. Germline CDR1 reads SEHNR; CDR2 reads FQNEAQ (reference sequence). There are 14 residues in the CDR3. The CDR3 sequence is CASSLVGMNTEAFF. CDR3 in DNA: TGTGCCAGCAGCTTAGTAGGGATGAACACTGAAGCTTTCTTT. The variable domain in full, completed from reference TRBV7-9 and TRBJ1-1, reads DTGVSQNPRHKITKRGQNVTFRCDPISEHNRLYWYRQTLGQGPEFLTYFQNEAQLEKSRLLSDRFSAERPKGSFSTLEIQRTEQGDSAMYLCASSLVGMNTEAFFGQGTRLTVV.